This T cell receptor (beta chain) was sequenced during a study of blood T cell repertoires in COVID-19. As for the study in general: COVID-19 samples from acute and convalescent phases originated in the United States, Italy and Spain. T cells, B-cell-depleted T cells, or PBMCs supplied cDNA or gDNA.

TCRdb's table, derived via immunoSEQ multiplex PCR, lists solely in-frame clones and lacks some. This table holds roughly 200,000 clones, 75% to 85% found once. Germline V lookup: CDR1 ENHRY, CDR2 SYGVKD. CDR3 length equals 14 residues. The V end was cut by 8 bases, the J end by 0 bases, with 8 bases between. The sequenced sample was peripheral blood. The receptor's source is a woman aged 40 to 49 with COVID-19, enrolled during active disease. The chain links TRBV10-3 to TRBJ2-6; D call uncertain. The CDR3 reads CAIPRDSGANVLTF. In DNA, the CDR3 is TGTGCCATCCCTCGCGACTCTGGGGCCAACGTCCTGACTTTC.